The text below deals with one T cell receptor (beta chain). Germline V gives CDR1 LNHNV, CDR2 YYDKDF (reference sequence). This CDR3 region has 15 residues. Trimming left V 3 bases short and J 4 bases short, with 10 bases between. The source of the sample is a study of patients and donors after allogeneic stem cell transplantation. In TCRdb, the RT-PCR reads were re-called with MiXCR into one record per CDR3 protein. The sample lists approximately 410,000 distinct CDR3 sequences; more than 15% were seen once. This TCR came from a human donor who was either an allogeneic HSCT recipient or a stem cell or donor lymphocyte infusion donor (not recorded which). It is not recorded whose cells these are; they may come from a transplant donor. The genes are TRBV15 and TRBJ1-6, with no clear D. Sequenced sample: blood, either unsorted or a sorted T cell fraction (not recorded which). The CDR3, as DNA: TGTGCCACCAGCAGGGGAGAGCTTTATAATTCACCCCTCCACTTT. Translating it yields CATSRGELYNSPLHF.